This T cell receptor (beta chain) was identified during a study of shared clonotypes between healthy human individuals. General study points: Blood was the only sampled material, and tissue repertoires likely differ.

Notes on this clone: Its target is unknown.

Unsorted material relied on tens of millions of PBMCs as the source of genomic DNA. Per the original methods: Owing to the provision of junction-only sequences devoid of quality scores by immunoSEQ, filtering differed. Some clones are missing from TCRdb's copy, which holds only in-frame ones; the method was immunoSEQ multiplex PCR. V and J calls and clone size come straight from that table; D and trimming were deduced from the DNA. Of hundreds of thousands of clones listed, around 76% are singletons. The germline V gene has CDR1 SGHTA and CDR2 FQGNSA. The CDR3 runs to 16 residues. V shed 4 bases and J 6 bases; nucleotides not matched to a gene: 6.

The sample consisted of PBMCs. The source of this sequence is a woman aged 40 to 50 in good health. Some clones in this sample may be carry-over from other donors' samples. The rearrangement uses TRBV7-2 and TRBJ2-7; 16 bases align to TRBD2. DNA of the CDR3: TGTGCCAGCAGCTCACCCGGGACTAGCGGGAGGGGCGAGCAGTACTTC. Its translation is CASSSPGTSGRGEQYF.